This TCR beta chain was identified during a study of T cell changes during pregnancy in multiple sclerosis. Assay: immunoSEQ multiplex PCR; the TCRdb copy retains only in-frame clones and omits some. The data contain fewer than 80,000 clones, 80% to 90% of them singletons. This CDR3 comprises 17 residues. Germline V gives CDR1 SGDLS, CDR2 YYNGEE. Trimming at V came to 0 bases and at J to 2 bases, leaving 5 bases not matched to a gene. Sequencing was performed on peripheral blood, taken in the first trimester of pregnancy. The chain employs TRBV9 and TRBJ1-5; 10 bases are shared with TRBD1. The sequence was collected from a female donor in good health, enrolled as a control in a pregnancy study. DNA for the CDR3: TGTGCCAGCAGCGTAGTCCCGGACAGGGGGGGCAATCAGCCCCAGCATTTT. Protein: CASSVVPDRGGNQPQHF.